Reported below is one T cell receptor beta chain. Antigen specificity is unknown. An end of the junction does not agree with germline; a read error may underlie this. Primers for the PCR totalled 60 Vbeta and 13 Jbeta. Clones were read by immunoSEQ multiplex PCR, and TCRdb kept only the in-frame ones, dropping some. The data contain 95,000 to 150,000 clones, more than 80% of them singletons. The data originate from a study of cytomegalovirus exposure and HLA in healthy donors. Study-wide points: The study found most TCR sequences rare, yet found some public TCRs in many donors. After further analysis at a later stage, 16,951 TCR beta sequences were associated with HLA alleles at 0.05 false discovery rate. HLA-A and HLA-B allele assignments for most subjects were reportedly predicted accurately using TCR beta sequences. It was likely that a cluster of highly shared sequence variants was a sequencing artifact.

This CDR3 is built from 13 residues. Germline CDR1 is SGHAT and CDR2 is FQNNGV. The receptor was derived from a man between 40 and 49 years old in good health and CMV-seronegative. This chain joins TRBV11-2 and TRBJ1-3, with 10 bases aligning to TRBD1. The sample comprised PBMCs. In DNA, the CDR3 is TGTGTCAGCAGCCCCGGACAGGGGGACACCATATATTTT. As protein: CVSSPGQGDTIYF.